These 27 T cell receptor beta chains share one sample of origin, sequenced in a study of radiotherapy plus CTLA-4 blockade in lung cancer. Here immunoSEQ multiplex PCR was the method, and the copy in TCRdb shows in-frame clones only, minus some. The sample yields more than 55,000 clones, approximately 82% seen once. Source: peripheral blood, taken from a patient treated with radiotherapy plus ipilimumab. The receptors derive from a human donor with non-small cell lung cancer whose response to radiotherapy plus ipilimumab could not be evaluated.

CDR3 sequence: CASSVEPTGPFEQFF. CDR3 sequence (DNA): TGTGCCAGCAGCGTAGAACCAACAGGCCCCTTTGAGCAGTTCTTC. This chain links TRBV9 with TRBJ2-1; D perhaps matches TRBD1 (5 bases). Trimming took 0 bases from V and 9 from J, leaving 16 bases between them. The CDR3 is 15 amino acids. CDR1 is SGDLS, CDR2 YYNGEE, per germline.

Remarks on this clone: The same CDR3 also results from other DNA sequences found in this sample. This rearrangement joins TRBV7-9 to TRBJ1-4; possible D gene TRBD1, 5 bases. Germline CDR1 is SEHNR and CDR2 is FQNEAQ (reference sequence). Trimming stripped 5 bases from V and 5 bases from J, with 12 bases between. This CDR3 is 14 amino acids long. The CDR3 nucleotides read TGTGCCAGCAGCCTCGGACACGTAAATGAAAAACTGTTTTTT. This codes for CASSLGHVNEKLFF. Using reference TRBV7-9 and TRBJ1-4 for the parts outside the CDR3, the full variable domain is DTGVSQNPRHKITKRGQNVTFRCDPISEHNRLYWYRQTLGQGPEFLTYFQNEAQLEKSRLLSDRFSAERPKGSFSTLEIQRTEQGDSAMYLCASSLGHVNEKLFFGSGTQLSVL.

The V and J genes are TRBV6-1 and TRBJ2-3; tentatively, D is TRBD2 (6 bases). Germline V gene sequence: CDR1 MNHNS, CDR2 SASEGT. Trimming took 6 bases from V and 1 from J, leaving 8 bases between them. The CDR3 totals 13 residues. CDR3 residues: CASRASGTDTQYF. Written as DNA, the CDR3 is TGTGCCAGCAGAGCTAGCGGCACAGATACGCAGTATTTT.

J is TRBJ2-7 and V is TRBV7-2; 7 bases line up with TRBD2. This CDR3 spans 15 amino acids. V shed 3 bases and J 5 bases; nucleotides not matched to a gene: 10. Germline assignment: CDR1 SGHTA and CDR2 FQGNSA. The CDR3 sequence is CASSFASGAIHEQYF. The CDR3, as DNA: TGTGCCAGCAGCTTTGCTAGCGGAGCTATCCACGAGCAGTACTTC.

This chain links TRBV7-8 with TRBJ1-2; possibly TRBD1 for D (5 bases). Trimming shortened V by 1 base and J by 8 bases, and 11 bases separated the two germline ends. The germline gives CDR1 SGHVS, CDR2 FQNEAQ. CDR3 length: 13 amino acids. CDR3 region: CASSLGQKGGYTF. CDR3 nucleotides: TGTGCCAGCAGCTTAGGACAGAAAGGGGGCTACACCTTC.

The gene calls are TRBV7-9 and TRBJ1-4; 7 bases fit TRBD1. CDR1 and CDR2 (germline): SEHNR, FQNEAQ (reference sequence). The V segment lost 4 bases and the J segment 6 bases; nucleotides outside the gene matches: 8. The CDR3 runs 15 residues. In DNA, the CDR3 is TGTGCCAGCAGCTCCCGACAGGGAGTAGATGAAAAACTGTTTTTT. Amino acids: CASSSRQGVDEKLFF.

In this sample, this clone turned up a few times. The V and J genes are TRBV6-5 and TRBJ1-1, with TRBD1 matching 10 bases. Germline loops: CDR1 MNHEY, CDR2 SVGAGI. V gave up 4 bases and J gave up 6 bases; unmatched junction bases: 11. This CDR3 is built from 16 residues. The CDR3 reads CASSSTRTGGPAEAFF. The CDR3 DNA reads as TGTGCCAGCAGTTCGACCCGGACAGGGGGACCCGCTGAAGCTTTCTTT.

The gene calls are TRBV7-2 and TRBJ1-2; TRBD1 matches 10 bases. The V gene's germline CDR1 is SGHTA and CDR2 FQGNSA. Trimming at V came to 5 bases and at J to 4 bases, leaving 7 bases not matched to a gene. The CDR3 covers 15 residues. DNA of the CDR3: TGTGCCAGCAGCCCGGGACAGGGGTCCTTCTATGGCTACACCTTC. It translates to CASSPGQGSFYGYTF.

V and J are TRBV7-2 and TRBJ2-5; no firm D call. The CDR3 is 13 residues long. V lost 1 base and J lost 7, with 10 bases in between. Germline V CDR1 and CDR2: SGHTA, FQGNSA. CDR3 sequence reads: CASSLGAPGTQYF. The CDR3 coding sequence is TGTGCCAGCAGCTTAGGCGCCCCCGGGACCCAGTACTTC.

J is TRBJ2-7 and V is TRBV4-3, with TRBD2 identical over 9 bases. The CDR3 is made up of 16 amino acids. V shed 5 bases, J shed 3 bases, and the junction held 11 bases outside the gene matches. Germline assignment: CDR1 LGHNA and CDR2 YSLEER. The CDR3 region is CASSLYIAGEGYEQYF. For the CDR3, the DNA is TGCGCCAGCAGCTTATACATAGCGGGAGAGGGCTACGAGCAGTACTTC.

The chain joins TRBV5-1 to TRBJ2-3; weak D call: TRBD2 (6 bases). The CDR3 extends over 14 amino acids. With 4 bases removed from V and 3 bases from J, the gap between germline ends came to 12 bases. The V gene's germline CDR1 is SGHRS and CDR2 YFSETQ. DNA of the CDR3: TGCGCCAGCAGCAATACGCTAGCGACAGATACGCAGTATTTT. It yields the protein CASSNTLATDTQYF.

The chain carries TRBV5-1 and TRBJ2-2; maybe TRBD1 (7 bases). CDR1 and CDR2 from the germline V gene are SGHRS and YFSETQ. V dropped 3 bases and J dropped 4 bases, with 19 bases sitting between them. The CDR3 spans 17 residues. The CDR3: CASSSWRGQKFTGELFF. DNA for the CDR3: TGCGCCAGCAGCTCGTGGAGGGGACAGAAATTCACCGGGGAGCTGTTTTTT.

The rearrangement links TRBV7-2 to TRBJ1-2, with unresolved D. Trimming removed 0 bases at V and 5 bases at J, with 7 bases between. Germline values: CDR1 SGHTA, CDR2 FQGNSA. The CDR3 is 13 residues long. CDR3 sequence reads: CASSLAALYGYTF. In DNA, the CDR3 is TGTGCCAGCAGCTTAGCAGCGTTGTATGGCTACACCTTC.

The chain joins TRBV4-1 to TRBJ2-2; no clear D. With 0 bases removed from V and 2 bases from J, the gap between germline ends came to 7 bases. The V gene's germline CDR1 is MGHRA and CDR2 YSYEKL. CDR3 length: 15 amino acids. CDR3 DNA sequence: TGCGCCAGCAGCCAAGATAACTATAACACCGGGGAGCTGTTTTTT. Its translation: CASSQDNYNTGELFF.

CDR3 DNA sequence: TGTGCCAGCAGCCAGCGGGCTAGCGGGAGGATTGCGGAGACCCAGTACTTC. It translates to CASSQRASGRIAETQYF. V gene TRBV14 combines with J gene TRBJ2-5; 11 bases are a match to TRBD2. Germline lookup yields CDR1 SGHDN and CDR2 FVKESK. V lost 3 bases, J lost 5 bases, and 11 bases stayed unmatched. The CDR3 contains 17 residues.

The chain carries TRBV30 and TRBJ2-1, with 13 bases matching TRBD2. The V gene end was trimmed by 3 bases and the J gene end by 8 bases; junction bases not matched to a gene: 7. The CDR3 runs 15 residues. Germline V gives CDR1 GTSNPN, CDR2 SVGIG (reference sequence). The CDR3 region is CAWRLAGGPWDEQFF. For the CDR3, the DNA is TGTGCCTGGAGACTAGCGGGAGGGCCGTGGGATGAGCAGTTCTTC.

The DNA of the CDR3 is TGTGCCAGCAGCCGGGACTTTAGCTCCTACGAGCAGTACTTC. This codes for CASSRDFSSYEQYF. J is TRBJ2-7 and V is TRBV7-9; maybe TRBD2 (6 bases). CDR1 is SEHNR and CDR2 is FQNEAQ in the germline V gene (reference sequence). Trimming shortened V by 5 bases and J by 0 bases, and 11 bases separated the two germline ends. The CDR3 covers 14 residues.

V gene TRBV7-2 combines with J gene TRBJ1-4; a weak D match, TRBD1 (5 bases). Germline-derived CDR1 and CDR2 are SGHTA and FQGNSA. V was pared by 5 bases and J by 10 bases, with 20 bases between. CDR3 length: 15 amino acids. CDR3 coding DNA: TGTGCCAGCAGCCCCCGACAGTCCCTGAAGGGAAAACTGTTTTTT. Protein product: CASSPRQSLKGKLFF.

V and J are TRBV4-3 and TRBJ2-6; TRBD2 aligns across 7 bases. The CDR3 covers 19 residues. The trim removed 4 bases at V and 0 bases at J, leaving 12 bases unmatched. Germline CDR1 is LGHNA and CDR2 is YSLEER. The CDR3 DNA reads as TGCGCCAGCAGCCCGGTATGGTTAGGGACTATCTCTGGGGCCAACGTCCTGACTTTC. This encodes CASSPVWLGTISGANVLTF.

CDR3 coding DNA: TGTGCCTGGAGTAGAGGGAGCAATCAGCCCCAGCATTTT. Its translation: CAWSRGSNQPQHF. The chain is built from TRBV30 and TRBJ1-5; no reliable D call. The V and J ends lost 2 bases and 1 base respectively, with 6 bases between them. The CDR3 loop spans 13 amino acids. The germline V gene has CDR1 GTSNPN and CDR2 SVGIG (reference sequence). The whole variable domain, remainder taken from reference TRBV30 and TRBJ1-5, is SQTIHQWPATLVQPVGSPLSLECTVEGTSNPNLYWYRQAAGRGLQLLFYSVGIGQISSEVPQNLSASRPQDRQFILSSKKLLLSDSGFYLCAWSRGSNQPQHFGDGTRLSIL.

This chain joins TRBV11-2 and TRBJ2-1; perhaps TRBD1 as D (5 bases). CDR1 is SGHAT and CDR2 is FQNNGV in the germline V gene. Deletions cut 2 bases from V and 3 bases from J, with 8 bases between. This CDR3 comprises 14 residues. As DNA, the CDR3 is TGTGCCAGCAGCTTAAGGGGAAACTACAATGAGCAGTTCTTC. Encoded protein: CASSLRGNYNEQFF.

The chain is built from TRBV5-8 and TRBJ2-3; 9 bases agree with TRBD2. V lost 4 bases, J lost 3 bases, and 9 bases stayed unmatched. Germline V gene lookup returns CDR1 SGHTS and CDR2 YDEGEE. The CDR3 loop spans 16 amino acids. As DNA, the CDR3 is TGTGCCAGCAGCCCCTTTAGCGGGGGAGGGACAGATACGCAGTATTTT. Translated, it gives CASSPFSGGGTDTQYF.

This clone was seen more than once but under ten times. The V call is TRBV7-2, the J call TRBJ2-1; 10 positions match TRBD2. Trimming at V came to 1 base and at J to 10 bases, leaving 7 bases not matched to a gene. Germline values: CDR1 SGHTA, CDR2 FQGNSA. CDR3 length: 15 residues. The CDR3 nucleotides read TGTGCCAGCAGCTTAGAGGGACTAGCGCGGGGGGAGCAGTTCTTC. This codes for CASSLEGLARGEQFF.

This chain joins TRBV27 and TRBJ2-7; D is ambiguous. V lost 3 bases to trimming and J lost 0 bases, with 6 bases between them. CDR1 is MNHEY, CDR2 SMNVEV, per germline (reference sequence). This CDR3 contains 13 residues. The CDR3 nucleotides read TGTGCCAGCAGTTTGGAGAGCTCCTACGAGCAGTACTTC. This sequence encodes CASSLESSYEQYF.

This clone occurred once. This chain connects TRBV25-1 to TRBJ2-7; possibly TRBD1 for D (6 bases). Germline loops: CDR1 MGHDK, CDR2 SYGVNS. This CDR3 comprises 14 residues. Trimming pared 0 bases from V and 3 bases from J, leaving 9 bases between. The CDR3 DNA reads TGTGCCAGCAGTGAATATGAAGGGGGCTACGAGCAGTACTTC. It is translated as CASSEYEGGYEQYF.

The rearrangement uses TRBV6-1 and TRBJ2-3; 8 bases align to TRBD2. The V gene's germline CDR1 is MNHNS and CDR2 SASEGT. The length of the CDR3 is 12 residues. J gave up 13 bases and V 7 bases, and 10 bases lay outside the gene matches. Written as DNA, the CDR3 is TGTGCCAGCATAGACGGCGGGGGGCAAGAGTATTTT. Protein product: CASIDGGGQEYF.

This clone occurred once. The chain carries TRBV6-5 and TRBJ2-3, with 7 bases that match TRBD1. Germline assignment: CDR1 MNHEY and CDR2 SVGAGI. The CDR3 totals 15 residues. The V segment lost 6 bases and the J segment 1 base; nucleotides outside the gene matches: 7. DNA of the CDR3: TGTGCCAGCAGCCTCAGGGGGATACGCACAGATACGCAGTATTTT. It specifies CASSLRGIRTDTQYF.